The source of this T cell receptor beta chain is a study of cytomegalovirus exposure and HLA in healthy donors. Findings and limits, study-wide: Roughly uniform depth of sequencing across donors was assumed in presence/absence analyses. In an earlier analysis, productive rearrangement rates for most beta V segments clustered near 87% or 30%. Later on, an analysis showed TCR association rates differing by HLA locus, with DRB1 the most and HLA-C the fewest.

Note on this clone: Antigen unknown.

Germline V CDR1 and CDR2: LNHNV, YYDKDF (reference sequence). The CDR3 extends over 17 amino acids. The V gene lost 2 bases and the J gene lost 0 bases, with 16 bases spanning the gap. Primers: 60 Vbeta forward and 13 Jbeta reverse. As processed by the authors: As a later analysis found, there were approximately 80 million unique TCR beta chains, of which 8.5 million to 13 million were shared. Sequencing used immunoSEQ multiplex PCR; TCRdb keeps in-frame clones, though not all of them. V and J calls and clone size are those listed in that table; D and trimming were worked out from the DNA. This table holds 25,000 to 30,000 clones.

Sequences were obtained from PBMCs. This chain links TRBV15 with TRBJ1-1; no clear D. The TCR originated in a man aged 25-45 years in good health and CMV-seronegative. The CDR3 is CATSRSRSYGVNTEAFF. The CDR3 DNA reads TGTGCCACCAGCAGATCTCGGTCATACGGGGTGAACACTGAAGCTTTCTTT.